Shown below are 22 T cell receptor beta chains from a single sample sequenced in a study of T-cell reconstitution after alpha-beta-depleted transplantation in children. The library targeted TCRbeta and was prepared with unique molecular identifiers. TCRdb recomputed calls from the PCR reads with MiXCR, one row per CDR3 protein. The sample shows around 210,000 distinct CDR3 sequences, approximately 7% of them seen only once. This sample comprised PBMCs, obtained before TCRalphabeta/CD19-depleted stem cell transplant. The receptors here all came from a boy aged 2 to 10 with acute lymphoblastic leukemia, due to receive a stem cell transplant.

This clonotype was recorded at least ten times. The V and J genes are TRBV5-1 and TRBJ2-1; possible D gene TRBD2, 5 bases. The germline gives CDR1 SGHRS, CDR2 YFSETQ. V was trimmed by 4 bases and J by 6 bases, leaving 14 bases between them. CDR3 length: 14 residues. The CDR3 region is CASSVTAGGNEQFF. As DNA, the CDR3 is TGCGCCAGCAGCGTGACGGCTGGAGGCAATGAGCAGTTCTTC.

This clonotype was counted once. The V call is TRBV21-1, the J call TRBJ2-5; TRBD1, the table's D call, was not compared with the DNA. TRBV21-1 is given as a pseudogene. This CDR3 region has 17 residues. This CDR3 is CASSQRQARSAPETQYF. The CDR3 coding sequence is TGTGCCAGCAGCCAGAGACAGGCCAGATCCGCGCCGGAGACCCAGTACTTC.

In its sample, this clonotype was seen many times. The CDR3 DNA is TGCAGTGCTAGTACTCCCCCGCATGAGCAGTTCTTC. Protein: CSASTPPHEQFF. The chain recombines TRBV20-1 with TRBJ2-1, with D unresolved. The ends were cut back, 3 bases at V and 8 bases at J, with 11 bases in the middle. Germline loops: CDR1 DFQATT, CDR2 SNEGSKA (reference sequence). The CDR3 runs to 12 residues.

This clonotype has a count of ten or more. This chain joins TRBV20-1 and TRBJ2-3, with 12 bases identical to TRBD2. CDR3 size: 18 residues. V dropped 6 bases and J dropped 1; count of bases not matched to a gene: 14. CDR1 is DFQATT, CDR2 SNEGSKA, per germline (reference sequence). The CDR3 DNA reads as TGCAGTGCGCCGCTTCCTAGCGGGGGGGTAAGGGGCACAGATACGCAGTATTTT. Translated: CSAPLPSGGVRGTDTQYF.

This clonotype came up many times. The chain is built from TRBV20-1 and TRBJ2-1; 13 bases align to TRBD2. Looked up from germline, CDR1 is DFQATT and CDR2 is SNEGSKA (reference sequence). V dropped 7 bases and J dropped 7; count of bases not matched to a gene: 4. This CDR3 spans 13 amino acids. CDR3 loop: CSVRTSGRNEQFF. The CDR3 region has the DNA TGCAGTGTCCGGACTAGCGGGAGAAATGAGCAGTTCTTC.

This clonotype occurred a few times. The chain carries TRBV30 and TRBJ2-1; a possible D gene is TRBD1 (5 bases). This CDR3 is 14 amino acids long. The V gene's germline CDR1 is GTSNPN and CDR2 SVGIG (reference sequence). V was clipped by 0 bases and J by 3 bases, with 9 bases between them. CDR3: CAWSVETVYNEQFF. The CDR3 nucleotides are TGTGCCTGGAGTGTCGAGACAGTCTACAATGAGCAGTTCTTC.

The chain combines TRBV29-1 with TRBJ2-3; 9 bases match TRBD2. J was trimmed by 4 bases and V by 4 bases; bases with no gene match: 6. Germline V gives CDR1 SQVTM, CDR2 ANQGSEA. The CDR3 has 14 amino acids. CDR3 sequence: CSVVGGGASDTQYF. The CDR3 DNA follows: TGCAGCGTTGTAGGCGGGGGGGCGTCAGATACGCAGTATTTT.

This clonotype occurred many times. This chain connects TRBV28 to TRBJ2-7; TRBD2 might be the D (5 bases). Germline V gene lookup returns CDR1 MDHEN and CDR2 SYDVKM. This CDR3 has 16 amino acids. V gave up 3 bases and J gave up 0 bases, with 15 bases separating them. CDR3 sequence: CASSFYSTRASYEQYF. DNA of the CDR3: TGTGCCAGCAGTTTCTACAGCACTAGGGCCTCCTACGAGCAGTACTTC.

Ten or more counts support this clonotype. This chain connects TRBV12-3 or TRBV12-4 to TRBJ2-1; 9 bases match TRBD1. The CDR3 loop spans 15 amino acids. The V gene end was trimmed by 6 bases and the J gene end by 5 bases; junction bases not matched to a gene: 8. The CDR3 DNA is TGTGCCAGCAGAACCGGGACAGGGAAAAACAATGAGCAGTTCTTC. Its translation is CASRTGTGKNNEQFF.

Many counts were recorded for this clonotype. V usage is TRBV5-6 and J usage is TRBJ1-2, with D unclear. The ends were cut back, 6 bases at V and 1 base at J, with 7 bases in the middle. The CDR3 extends over 12 amino acids. Germline V gives CDR1 SGHDT, CDR2 YYEEEE. The CDR3 coding sequence is TGTGCCAGCACCGCGGATAACTATGGCTACACCTTC. Translation: CASTADNYGYTF. Full variable domain (missing parts from reference TRBV5-6 and TRBJ1-2): DAGVTQSPTHLIKTRGQQVTLRCSPKSGHDTVSWYQQALGQGPQFIFQYYEEEERQRGNFPDRFSGHQFPNYSSELNVNALLLGDSALYLCASTADNYGYTFGSGTRLTVV.

A few counts support this clonotype. The J gene is TRBJ2-7, the V gene TRBV20-1, with 8 nucleotides matching TRBD2. The germline V gene has CDR1 DFQATT and CDR2 SNEGSKA (reference sequence). V gave up 1 base and J gave up 5 bases; unmatched junction bases: 7. CDR3 length: 14 amino acids. As DNA, the CDR3 is TGCAGTGCTAGAGCCTCGACTAGCGCGGACGAGCAGTACTTC. This translates into CSARASTSADEQYF.

This clonotype was detected only a few times. The rearrangement links TRBV4-3 to TRBJ1-2; 8 bases map to TRBD1. The CDR3 has 16 amino acids. Germline trimming cut 0 bases from V and 5 bases from J; bases unmatched to any gene: 8. Germline assignment: CDR1 LGHNA and CDR2 YSLEER. The CDR3 region has the DNA TGCGCCAGCAGCCAAGATATACTACGGACAGGGTATGGCTACACCTTC. It is translated as CASSQDILRTGYGYTF.

This clonotype was seen at least ten times. The J gene is TRBJ2-2, the V gene TRBV11-2; 7 bases agree with TRBD1. The CDR3 has 16 residues. Germline V gene data show CDR1 as SGHAT and CDR2 as FQNNGV. Losses at the gene ends were 6 bases for V and 4 bases for J; bases not matched to a gene: 11. CDR3 in amino acids: CASRPLIGGGTGELFF. The CDR3 DNA reads TGTGCCAGCAGACCACTCATAGGGGGCGGCACCGGGGAGCTGTTTTTT.

This clonotype appeared many times. The chain couples TRBV18 to TRBJ2-5, with 7 positions matching TRBD1. The CDR3 is 17 amino acids. V lost 3 bases to trimming and J lost 2 bases; unmatched junction nucleotides: 12. Germline V gene sequence: CDR1 KGHSH, CDR2 LQKENI. CDR3 residues: CASSPDLGTVSQETQYF. As DNA, the CDR3 is TGTGCCAGCTCACCCGATCTCGGGACAGTGTCGCAAGAGACCCAGTACTTC. The whole variable domain, remainder taken from reference TRBV18 and TRBJ2-5, is NAGVMQNPRHLVRRRGQEARLRCSPMKGHSHVYWYRQLPEEGLKFMVYLQKENIIDESGMPKERFSAEFPKEGPSILRIQQVVRGDSAAYFCASSPDLGTVSQETQYFGPGTRLLVL.

In this sample, this clonotype turned up a few times. V is TRBV11-2 and J is TRBJ1-3; 8 bases map to TRBD1. The CDR3 length is 18 residues. V was pared by 6 bases and J by 0 bases, with 13 bases of the junction left unmatched. The germline V gene has CDR1 SGHAT and CDR2 FQNNGV. CDR3 protein: CASRTGTGGSSSGNTIYF. As DNA, the CDR3 is TGTGCCAGCAGGACCGGGACAGGAGGCTCTAGCTCTGGAAACACCATATATTTT.

This clonotype was observed many times. The chain recombines TRBV4-3 with TRBJ2-3; perhaps TRBD2 as D (5 bases). Trimming shortened V by 2 bases and J by 2 bases, and 8 bases separated the two germline ends. The CDR3 covers 14 residues. Germline lookup yields CDR1 LGHNA and CDR2 YSLEER. The CDR3 DNA reads TGCGCCAGCAGCCAAACCGGGGTCACAGATACGCAGTATTTT. As protein: CASSQTGVTDTQYF.

This clonotype was seen ten or more times. V and J are TRBV20-1 and TRBJ1-3; D is unclear. Germline CDR1 is DFQATT and CDR2 is SNEGSKA (reference sequence). The length of the CDR3 is 12 residues. Trimming took 2 bases from V and 3 from J, leaving 5 bases between them. The DNA for the CDR3 is TGCAGTGCTAGATGGGATGGAAACACCATATATTTT. Translating it yields CSARWDGNTIYF.

This clonotype was recorded a few times. The chain employs TRBV12-3 or TRBV12-4 and TRBJ2-3; no firm D call. The ends were cut back, 7 bases at V and 4 bases at J, with 12 bases in the middle. The CDR3 is made up of 13 amino acids. Here the CDR3 reads CASTSLKSDTQYF. Written as DNA, the CDR3 is TGTGCCAGCACCTCCCTGAAGTCAGATACGCAGTATTTT.

This clonotype was seen many times. V usage is TRBV10-3 and J usage is TRBJ1-5; 8 bases fit TRBD1. CDR1 is ENHRY, CDR2 SYGVKD, per germline. The V and J ends lost 10 bases and 3 bases, in that order; junction bases with no gene match: 8. The CDR3 is 14 residues long. The chain's CDR3 is CASKVTGDNQPQHF. The DNA for the CDR3 is TGTGCCAGCAAAGTGACAGGGGACAATCAGCCCCAGCATTTT.

The chain employs TRBV4-3 and TRBJ2-6; no clear D. This CDR3 is built from 16 residues. Trimming took 0 bases from V and 2 from J, leaving 8 bases between them. Germline CDR1 LGHNA, CDR2 YSLEER. CDR3 in amino acids: CASSQEWGTGANVLTF. CDR3 bases: TGCGCCAGCAGCCAAGAATGGGGAACTGGGGCCAACGTCCTGACTTTC.

CDR3 loop: CASSLEVSGATEAFF. The CDR3, as DNA: TGCGCCAGCAGCCTGGAAGTATCTGGGGCCACTGAAGCTTTCTTT. This chain joins TRBV5-1 and TRBJ1-1; D may be TRBD1 (5 bases). Germline V gene sequence: CDR1 SGHRS, CDR2 YFSETQ. The V end lost 4 bases, the J end lost 4 bases, and 17 bases lay between the germline ends. This CDR3 comprises 15 residues.

This clonotype came up many times. The V call is TRBV5-1, the J call TRBJ1-3; 7 nucleotides match TRBD1. Germline loops: CDR1 SGHRS, CDR2 YFSETQ. J lost 0 bases, V lost 3 bases, and 3 bases had no gene match. This CDR3 contains 15 residues. CDR3 bases: TGCGCCAGCAGCTCGGGACAGAGCTCTGGAAACACCATATATTTT. Amino acid sequence: CASSSGQSSGNTIYF.